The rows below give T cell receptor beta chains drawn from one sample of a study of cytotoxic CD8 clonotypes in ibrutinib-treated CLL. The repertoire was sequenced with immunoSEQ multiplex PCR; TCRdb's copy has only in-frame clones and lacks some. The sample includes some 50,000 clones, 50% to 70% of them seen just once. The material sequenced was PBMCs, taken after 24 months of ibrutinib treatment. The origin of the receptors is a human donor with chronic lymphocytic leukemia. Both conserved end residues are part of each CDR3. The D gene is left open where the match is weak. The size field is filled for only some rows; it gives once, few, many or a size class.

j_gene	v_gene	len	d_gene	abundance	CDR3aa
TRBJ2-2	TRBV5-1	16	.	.	CASSSNTGTNTGELFF
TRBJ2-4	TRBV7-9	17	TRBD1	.	CASSFSETGEAKNIQYF
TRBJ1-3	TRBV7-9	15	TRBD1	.	CASSFGTGGSYTIYF
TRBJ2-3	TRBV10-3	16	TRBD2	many	CAISPGLAGVADTQYF
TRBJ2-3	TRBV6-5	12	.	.	CASSYSLDTQYF
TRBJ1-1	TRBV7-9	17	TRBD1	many	CASSLTGQGNMNTEAFF
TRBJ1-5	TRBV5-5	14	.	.	CASSPLQGGQPQHF
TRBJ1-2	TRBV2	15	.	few	CASSREGVLNYGYTF
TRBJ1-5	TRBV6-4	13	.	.	CASSAAEGMPQHF
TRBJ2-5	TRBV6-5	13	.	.	CASSYGDGETQYF
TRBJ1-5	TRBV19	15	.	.	CASSLQDYSNQPQHF
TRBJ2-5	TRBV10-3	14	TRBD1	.	CAISALGQGETQYF
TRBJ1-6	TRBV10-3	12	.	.	CAIRDTDSPLHF
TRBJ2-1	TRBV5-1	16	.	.	CASSLLDSYKNNEQFF
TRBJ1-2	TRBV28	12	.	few	CASKDYSYGYTF
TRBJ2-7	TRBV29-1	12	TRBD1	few	CSGGQHSYEQYF
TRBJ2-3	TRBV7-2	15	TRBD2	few	CASSRSGGALDTQYF
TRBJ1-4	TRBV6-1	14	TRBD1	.	CASSDQGVGEKLFF
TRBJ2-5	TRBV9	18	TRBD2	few	CASSVSLAGGSLQETQYF
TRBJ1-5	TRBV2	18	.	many	CASSGTGWNPNSNQPQHF
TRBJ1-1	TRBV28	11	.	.	CASVRNTEAFF
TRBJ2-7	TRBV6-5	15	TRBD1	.	CASSLRDRGIYEQYF
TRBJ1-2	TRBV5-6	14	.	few	CASSINRAVYGYTF
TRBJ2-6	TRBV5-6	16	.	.	CASRLNPGAGANVLTF
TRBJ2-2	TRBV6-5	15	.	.	CASRNSGSRGGELFF
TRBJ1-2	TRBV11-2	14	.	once	CASSLDNSIYGYTF
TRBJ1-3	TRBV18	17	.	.	CASSPRSIGGPGNTIYF
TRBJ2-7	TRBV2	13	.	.	CASSGPRYYEQYF
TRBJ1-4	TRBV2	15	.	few	CASSSPGPANEKLFF
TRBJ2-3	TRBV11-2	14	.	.	CANTRDLSTDTQYF
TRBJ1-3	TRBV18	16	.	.	CASSPWTTGDGNTIYF
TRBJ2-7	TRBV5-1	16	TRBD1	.	CASSLALTQGSYEQYF
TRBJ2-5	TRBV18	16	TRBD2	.	CASTRLAGGLGETQYF
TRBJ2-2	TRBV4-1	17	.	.	CASSQDQASRVTGELFF
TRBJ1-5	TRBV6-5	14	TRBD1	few	CASSRDRGQQPQHF
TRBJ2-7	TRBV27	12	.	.	CASHDRSYEQYF
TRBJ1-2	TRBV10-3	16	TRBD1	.	CAINLRQGATDRGYTF
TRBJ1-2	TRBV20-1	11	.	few	CSADQTGGYTF
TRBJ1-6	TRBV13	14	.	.	CASSFAGTNSPLHF
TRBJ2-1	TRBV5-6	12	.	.	CASSLRVDEQFF
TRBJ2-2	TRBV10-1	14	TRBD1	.	CASSQGQGTGELFF
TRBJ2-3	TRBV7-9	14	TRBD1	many	CASTEGQNTDTQYF
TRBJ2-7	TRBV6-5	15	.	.	CASISSRGSTYEQYF
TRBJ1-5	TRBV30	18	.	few	CAWSVEGIPGTFHQPQHF
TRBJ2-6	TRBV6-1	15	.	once	CASRGPSSGANVLTF
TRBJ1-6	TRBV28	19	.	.	CASSLGGQGIGRSSSPLHF
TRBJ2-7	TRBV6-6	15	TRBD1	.	CASSPRQGMLYEQYF
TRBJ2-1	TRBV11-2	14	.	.	CASGQGLAYNEQFF
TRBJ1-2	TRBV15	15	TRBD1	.	CATSRARDRGQGYTF
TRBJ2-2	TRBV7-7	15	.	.	CASSPGVYGTGELFF